These T cell receptor beta chains were read from a single sample in a study of beta chain features in type 1 diabetes. Profiling relied on immunoSEQ multiplex PCR, and the TCRdb table lists in-frame clones only, not all of them. Here the sample spans tens of thousands of clones, approximately 62% being singletons. Sequencing input: Tregs from blood. The receptors here all came from a man aged 25-40 years with type 1 diabetes. Some clones in this sample may be carry-over from other donors' samples. CDR3s leave out the opening cysteine and the closing phenylalanine or tryptophan. The D gene is left open where the match is weak. Size values are once, few and many counts, or a class for expanded clones, and some rows have none.

clone_size v_call d_call cdr3_aa
- TRBV19 - ASTVTGLRGYT
few TRBV6-1 - ASSESWGGADGSQETQY
- TRBV7-2 - ASKEASGRILNEQF
- TRBV7-2 TRBD2 ASSSTHTSGVIRNEQF
- TRBV18 TRBD2 ASSPQVAGVYEQY
- TRBV28 TRBD1 ASSLGQGGEKLF
- TRBV5-1 - ASSPNPGEKLF
- TRBV10-3 - AIRRPGGTEAF
- TRBV7-2 - ASSLVSFGEQF
- TRBV28 - ASSLLGHYGYT
once TRBV29-1 - SVEDPGAGGYT
- TRBV7-9 - ASSLFGQGGWNEQF
- TRBV2 - ASSEQGGAGELF
once TRBV6-1 - ASSTRSPPYEQY
- TRBV6-6 TRBD2 ASSPGGAGSPQF
once TRBV11-2 - ASSAPNAYEQY
- TRBV2 - ASRRDTQTYEQY
few TRBV28 TRBD2 ASSLSSGPAREQY
- TRBV6-6 TRBD1 ASSRQGDTEAF
few TRBV27 - ASSPRFGVVNTEAF
once TRBV4-1 - ASSRAGALSSGANVLT
- TRBV5-1 TRBD1 ASSPDRGKMEQY
- TRBV6-5 TRBD2 ASSPLAGNNEQF
- TRBV6-1 TRBD2 ASSDFLAGAGNEQF
- TRBV6-5 - ASSYDTVQTEAF
- TRBV5-1 TRBD2 ASSLESGGRGELF
few TRBV7-9 TRBD2 ASSYSGGYSDTQY
- TRBV18 - ASSPEIRGFNEQF
- TRBV7-3 - ASSLQSGPGDTQY